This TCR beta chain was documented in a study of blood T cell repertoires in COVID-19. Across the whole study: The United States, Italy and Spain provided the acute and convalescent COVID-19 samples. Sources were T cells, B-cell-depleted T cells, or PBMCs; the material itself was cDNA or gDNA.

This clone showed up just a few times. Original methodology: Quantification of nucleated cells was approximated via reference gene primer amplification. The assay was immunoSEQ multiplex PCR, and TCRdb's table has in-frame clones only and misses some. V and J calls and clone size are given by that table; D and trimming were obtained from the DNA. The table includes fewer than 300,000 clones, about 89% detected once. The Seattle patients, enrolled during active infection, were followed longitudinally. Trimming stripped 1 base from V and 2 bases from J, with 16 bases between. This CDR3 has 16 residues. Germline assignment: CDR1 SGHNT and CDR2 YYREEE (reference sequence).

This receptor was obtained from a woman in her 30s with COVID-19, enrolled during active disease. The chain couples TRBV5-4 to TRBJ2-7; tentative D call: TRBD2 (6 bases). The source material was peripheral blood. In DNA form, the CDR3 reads TGTGCCAGCAGCTTGCCTCTGGGGGGAGGTACCTACGAGCAGTACTTC. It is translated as CASSLPLGGGTYEQYF.